Detailed here is one T cell receptor (beta chain). Its antigen is not identified. Per the germline V gene, CDR1 is SEHNR and CDR2 is FQNEAQ (reference sequence). The CDR3 runs to 15 residues. Trimming shortened V by 8 bases and J by 4 bases, and 15 bases separated the two germline ends. This specimen comes from a study of beta chain features in type 1 diabetes. Study at large: On cell yields, gender and age, patients and healthy donors were similar. Across all samples, approximately 99 million sorted cells were examined. Study-wide findings and caveats: For TCRB rearrangement, an influence of HLA type remained unresolved here.

The sequenced template was cDNA made from the entire isolated RNA. Deep immunoSEQ sequencing covered naive, central memory and regulatory T cell samples. The method was immunoSEQ multiplex PCR; TCRdb's version includes in-frame clones alone and lacks a portion of them. The profile shows about 410,000 clones, approximately 15% of them singletons. The sample consisted of naive CD4+ T cells from blood. This rearrangement joins TRBV7-9 to TRBJ2-6, with D possibly TRBD1 on 5 matching bases. The source of this sequence is a man younger than 45 in good health. DNA for the CDR3: TGTGCCAGCCGACAGCCCACCGGCGGGGCCAACGTCCTGACTTTC. This encodes CASRQPTGGANVLTF.